This TCR beta chain emerged from a study of OX40 agonist ivuxolimab in advanced cancers. The germline V gene has CDR1 MGHRA and CDR2 YSYEKL. CDR3 size: 14 residues. V shed 4 bases and J shed 7 bases, with 11 bases lying between them. The data were produced by immunoSEQ multiplex PCR, yet TCRdb's version contains in-frame clones alone and is incomplete. The sample has around 48,000 clones; 65% to 85% are singletons. This specimen consisted of CD4+ or CD8+ T cells sorted from blood, obtained in a trial of the OX40 agonist ivuxolimab. This sequence joins TRBV4-1 and TRBJ1-6; the D is unclear. This clonotype was sampled from an adult with an advanced solid tumor such as melanoma, head and neck, liver or kidney cancer. CDR3 in amino acids: CASSRTYPNSPLHF. The DNA for the CDR3 is TGCGCCAGCAGCCGAACATACCCCAATTCACCCCTCCACTTT.